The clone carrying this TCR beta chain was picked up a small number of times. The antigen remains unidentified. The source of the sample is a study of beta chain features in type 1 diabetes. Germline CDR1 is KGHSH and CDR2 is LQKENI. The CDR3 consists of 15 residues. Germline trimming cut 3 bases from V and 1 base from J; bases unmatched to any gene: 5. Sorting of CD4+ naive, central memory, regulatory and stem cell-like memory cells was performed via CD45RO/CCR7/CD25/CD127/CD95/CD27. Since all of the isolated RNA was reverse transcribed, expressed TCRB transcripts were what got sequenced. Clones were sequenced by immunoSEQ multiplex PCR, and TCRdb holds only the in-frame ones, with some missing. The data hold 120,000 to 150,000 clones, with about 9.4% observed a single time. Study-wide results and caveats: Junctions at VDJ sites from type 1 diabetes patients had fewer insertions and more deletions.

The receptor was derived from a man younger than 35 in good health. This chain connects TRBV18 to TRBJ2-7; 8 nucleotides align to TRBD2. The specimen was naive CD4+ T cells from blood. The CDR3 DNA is TGTGCCAGCTCACCCGCCAGCGGGGGTTCCTACGAGCAGTACTTC. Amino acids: CASSPASGGSYEQYF.